This T cell receptor beta chain derives from a study of T cells in Graves' hyperthyroidism and ophthalmopathy. The TCR beta CDR3 regions underwent amplification using RNA transcripts as the source. HTBI primers were the set used in a first-round RT-PCR of the TCR CDR3. TCRdb re-called the multiplex PCR reads with MiXCR, one entry per CDR3 protein. The sample carries roughly 300,000 distinct CDR3 sequences, about 20% recorded once. This clonotype has just a few counts. The ends were cut back, 0 bases at V and 2 bases at J, with 16 bases in the middle. The germline CDR1 and CDR2 sequences are PRHDT and FYEKMQ (reference sequence). This CDR3 has 17 residues.

Sequencing was done on a sample of blood. The V call is TRBV13, the J call TRBJ1-2; D unclear. The TCR comes from a woman aged 45 to 65 with Graves' hyperthyroidism. This chain's CDR3 is CASSLGPSERSNYGYTF. The CDR3 coding sequence is TGTGCCAGCAGCTTAGGCCCGTCGGAACGATCCAACTATGGCTACACCTTC.